Given below is one T cell receptor beta chain in context. Its antigen is unidentified. This specimen belongs to a study of cytomegalovirus exposure and HLA in healthy donors. Study-level points and caveats: Investigators reported over 150 TCR beta chains as tied to cytomegalovirus.

The PCR made use of 60 Vbeta and 13 Jbeta primers. The repertoire was sequenced with immunoSEQ multiplex PCR; TCRdb's copy has only in-frame clones and lacks some. The sample spans approximately 190,000 clones; the ten largest clones claim around 0.7%. The CDR3 has 16 residues. V lost 4 bases and J lost 0, with 13 bases in between. Per the germline V gene, CDR1 is MGHRA and CDR2 is YSYEKL. Sequencing input: PBMCs. This rearrangement joins TRBV4-1 to TRBJ2-4; D gene unclear. This sequence was found in a boy aged 10-17 years in good health and CMV-seronegative. CDR3 nucleotides: TGCGCCAGCAGCCTTATAGGTGGAGTAGCCAAAAACATTCAGTACTTC. Amino acids: CASSLIGGVAKNIQYF.